What follows describes a single T cell receptor beta chain. Its antigen is not known. This sample was included in a study of shared clonotypes between healthy human individuals. Broader study findings: Blood alone was sampled, and tissue repertoires likely differ.

Naive CD8 cells were CD45RO-negative, positively selected for CCR7, excluding terminally differentiated effector memory CD45RA+ cells. There were only Caucasian adults among the donors, and all lived in Nashville, Tennessee. Assay runs were performed at deep level. The material for each subset, its genomic DNA, was split evenly across several immunoSEQ plates. The table came from immunoSEQ multiplex PCR; TCRdb's copy has only in-frame clones and leaves some out. The sample includes more than 2 million clones, 93% of them seen just once. The germline CDR1 and CDR2 sequences are MNHEY and SVGAGI. Trimming cost V 4 bases and J 4 bases, with 15 bases left between them. The CDR3 totals 15 residues.

The origin of this receptor is a man aged 18 to 29 in good health. Some clones in this sample may be carry-over from other donors' samples. The chain uses TRBV6-5 and TRBJ2-3, with no clear D. Sequencing input: naive CD8+ T cells from PBMCs. CDR3 amino acids: CASSSLVRRSDTQYF. CDR3 nucleotide sequence: TGTGCCAGCAGTTCTCTTGTCCGCAGATCAGATACGCAGTATTTT.